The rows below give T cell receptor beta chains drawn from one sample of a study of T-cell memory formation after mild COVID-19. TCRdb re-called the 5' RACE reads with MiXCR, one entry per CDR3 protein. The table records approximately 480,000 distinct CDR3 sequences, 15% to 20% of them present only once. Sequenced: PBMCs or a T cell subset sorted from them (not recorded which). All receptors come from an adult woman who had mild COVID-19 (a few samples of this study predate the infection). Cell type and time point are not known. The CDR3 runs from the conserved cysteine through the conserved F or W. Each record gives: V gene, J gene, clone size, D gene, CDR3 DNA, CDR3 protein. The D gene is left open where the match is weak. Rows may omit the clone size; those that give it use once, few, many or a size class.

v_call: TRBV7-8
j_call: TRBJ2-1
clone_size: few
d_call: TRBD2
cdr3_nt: TGTGCCAGCAGCCTCGGGACTAGCGGGAGGAGCGAGCAGTTCTTC
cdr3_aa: CASSLGTSGRSEQFF

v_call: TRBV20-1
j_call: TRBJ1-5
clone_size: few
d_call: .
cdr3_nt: TGCAGTGCTAAACCGGGAGGCAGGGGCCTCTATAGCAATCAGCCCCAGCATTTT
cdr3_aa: CSAKPGGRGLYSNQPQHF

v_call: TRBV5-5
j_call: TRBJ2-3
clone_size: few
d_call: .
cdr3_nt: TGTGCCAGCAGCCCAGGGATGGCCACAGATACGCAGTATTTT
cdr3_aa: CASSPGMATDTQYF

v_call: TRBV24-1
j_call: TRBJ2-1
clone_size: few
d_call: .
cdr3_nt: TGTGCCACCAGTGATTTTACGGCGGCCGGGACCGACAATGAGCAGTTCTTC
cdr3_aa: CATSDFTAAGTDNEQFF

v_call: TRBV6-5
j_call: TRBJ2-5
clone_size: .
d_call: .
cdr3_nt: TGTGCCAGCAGTTCTCCGGGTGAGACCCAGTACTTC
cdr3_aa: CASSSPGETQYF

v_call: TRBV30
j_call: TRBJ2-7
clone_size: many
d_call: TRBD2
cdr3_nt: TGTGCTTCTACACCGGGACTAGCGGGAGCCGAGCAGTACTTC
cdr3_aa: CASTPGLAGAEQYF

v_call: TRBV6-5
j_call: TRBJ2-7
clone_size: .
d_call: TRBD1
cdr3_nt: TGTGCCAGCAGCGCAGGACAGGGTGGCGACTACGAGCAGTACTTC
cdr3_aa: CASSAGQGGDYEQYF

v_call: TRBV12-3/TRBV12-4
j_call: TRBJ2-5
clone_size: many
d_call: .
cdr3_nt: TGTGCCAGCACCGAGGGGGTTCAGGAGACCCAGTACTTC
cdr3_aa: CASTEGVQETQYF

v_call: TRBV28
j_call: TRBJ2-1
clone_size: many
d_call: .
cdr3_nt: TGTGCCAGCAACGGGAAACCCCAAAGGGGCAATGAGCAGTTCTTC
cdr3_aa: CASNGKPQRGNEQFF

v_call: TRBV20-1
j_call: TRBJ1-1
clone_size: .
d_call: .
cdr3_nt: TGCCGTGGGACGGCCAACACTGAAGCTTTCTTT
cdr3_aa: CRGTANTEAFF

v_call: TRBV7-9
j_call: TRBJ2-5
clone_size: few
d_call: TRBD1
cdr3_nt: TGTGCCAGCAGTTCGGGACAGGTGCTTGGAGAGACCCAGTACTTC
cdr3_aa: CASSSGQVLGETQYF

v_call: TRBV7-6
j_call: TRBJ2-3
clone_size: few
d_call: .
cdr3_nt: TGTGCCAGCAGCTTAGGCGGGATAAGCGCAGATACGCAGTATTTT
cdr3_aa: CASSLGGISADTQYF

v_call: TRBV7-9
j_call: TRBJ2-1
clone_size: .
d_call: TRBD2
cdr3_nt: TGTGCCAGCAGCTTAGCGCCGGGACTAGCGACGCATGAGCAGTTCTTC
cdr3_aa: CASSLAPGLATHEQFF

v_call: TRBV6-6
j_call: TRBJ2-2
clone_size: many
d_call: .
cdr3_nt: TGTGCCAGCAGTTACTCGAGCCCCGGGGAGCTGTTTTTT
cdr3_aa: CASSYSSPGELFF

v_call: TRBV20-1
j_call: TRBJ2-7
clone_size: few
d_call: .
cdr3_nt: TGCAGTGCCCGACCTAGCTCCTACGAGCAGTACTTC
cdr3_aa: CSARPSSYEQYF

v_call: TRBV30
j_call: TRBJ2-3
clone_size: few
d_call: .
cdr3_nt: TGTGCCTGGAGTTCTTACGCGGCAGATACGCAGTATTTT
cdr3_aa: CAWSSYAADTQYF

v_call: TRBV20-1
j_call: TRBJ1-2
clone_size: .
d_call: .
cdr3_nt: TGCAGTGCTAGAACGAGGGCTGGGGGCCAGGGGGGCTACACCTTC
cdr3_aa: CSARTRAGGQGGYTF

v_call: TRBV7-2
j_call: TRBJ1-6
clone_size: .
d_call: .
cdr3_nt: TGTGCCAGCAGCTTAGAGGGAGGTGGTTCACCCCTCCACTTT
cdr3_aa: CASSLEGGGSPLHF

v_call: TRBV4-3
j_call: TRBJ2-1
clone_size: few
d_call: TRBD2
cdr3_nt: TGCGCCAGCAGCCAAGCCCCTGGACTAGCGGGAGGGGTCTCCTACAATGAGCAGTTCTTC
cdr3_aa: CASSQAPGLAGGVSYNEQFF

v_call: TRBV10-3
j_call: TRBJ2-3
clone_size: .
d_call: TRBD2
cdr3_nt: TGTGCCATCAGTGTGGGACTAGCGGGAAGCACAGATACGCAGTATTTT
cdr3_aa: CAISVGLAGSTDTQYF

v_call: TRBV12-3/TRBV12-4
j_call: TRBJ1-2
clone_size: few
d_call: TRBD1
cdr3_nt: TGTGCCAGCAGTTTATGGGGACAGTATGGCTACACCTTC
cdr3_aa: CASSLWGQYGYTF

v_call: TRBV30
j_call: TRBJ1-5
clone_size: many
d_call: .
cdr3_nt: TGTGCCTGTACGGTAGGGGCAACTCAGCCCCAGCATTTT
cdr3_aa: CACTVGATQPQHF

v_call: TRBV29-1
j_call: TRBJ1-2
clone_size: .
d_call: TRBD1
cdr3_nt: TGCAGCGTTGAGGGGGACAGGGGCGGAGGCTACACCTTC
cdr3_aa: CSVEGDRGGGYTF

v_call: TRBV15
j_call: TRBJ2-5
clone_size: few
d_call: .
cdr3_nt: TGTGCCACCAGCAGGGACCGCGTGAGGACAGAGACCCAGTACTTC
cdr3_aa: CATSRDRVRTETQYF

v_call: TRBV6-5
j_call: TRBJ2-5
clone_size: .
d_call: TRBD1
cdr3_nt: TGTGCCAGCAGTTACCGGGACAGGGGATGGGAGACCCAGTACTTC
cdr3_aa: CASSYRDRGWETQYF

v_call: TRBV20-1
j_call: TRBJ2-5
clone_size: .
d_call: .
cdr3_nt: TGCAGTGCTCGACTAGTTGGGCGGGTCCCCCAGTACTTC
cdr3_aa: CSARLVGRVPQYF

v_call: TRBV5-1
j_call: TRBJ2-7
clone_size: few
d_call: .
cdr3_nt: TGCGCCAGCAGCTCAGCAGCGAACTCCTACGAGCAGTACTTC
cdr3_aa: CASSSAANSYEQYF

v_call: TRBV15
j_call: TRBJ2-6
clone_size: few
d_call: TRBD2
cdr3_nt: TGTGCCACCAGCAGAGATAGCGGGGTTGGGGCCAACGTCCTGACTTTC
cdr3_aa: CATSRDSGVGANVLTF

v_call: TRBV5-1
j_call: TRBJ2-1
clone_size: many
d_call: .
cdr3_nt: TGCGCCAGCAGCTTTCGTCCCGGGACTGGTAACAATGAGCAGTTCTTC
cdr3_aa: CASSFRPGTGNNEQFF

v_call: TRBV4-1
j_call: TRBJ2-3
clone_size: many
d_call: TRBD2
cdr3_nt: TGCGCCAGCAGCCACCCCGGACTAGCGGGGAGGGCTACGCAGTATTTT
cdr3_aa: CASSHPGLAGRATQYF

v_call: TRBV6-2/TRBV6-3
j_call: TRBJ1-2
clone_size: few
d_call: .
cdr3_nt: TGTGCCAGCAGCTACTCGCTCCCAGGGAACTATGGCTACACCTTC
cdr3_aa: CASSYSLPGNYGYTF

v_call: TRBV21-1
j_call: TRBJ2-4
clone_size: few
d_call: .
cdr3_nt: TGTGCCAGCAGCAAAGGTCGGACCACGACTGAAAACATTCAGTACTTC
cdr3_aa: CASSKGRTTTENIQYF

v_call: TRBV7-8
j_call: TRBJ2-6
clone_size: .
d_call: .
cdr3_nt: TGTGCCAGCAGCCCAGTAGGTGGGGCCAACGTCCTGACTTTC
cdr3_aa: CASSPVGGANVLTF

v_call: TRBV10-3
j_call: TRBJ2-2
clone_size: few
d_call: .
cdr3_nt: TGTGCCATCAGTGCCTCGCGGAACACCGGGGAGCTGTTTTTT
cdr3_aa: CAISASRNTGELFF

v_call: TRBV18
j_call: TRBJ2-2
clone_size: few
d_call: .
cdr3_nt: TGTGCCAGCTCACCGTCGAGCAGGAACACCGGGGAGCTGTTTTTT
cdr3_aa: CASSPSSRNTGELFF

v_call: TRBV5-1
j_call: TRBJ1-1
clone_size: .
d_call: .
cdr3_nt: TGCGCCAGCAGCCAAGGAGACAGCATGAACACTGAAGCTTTCTTT
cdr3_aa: CASSQGDSMNTEAFF

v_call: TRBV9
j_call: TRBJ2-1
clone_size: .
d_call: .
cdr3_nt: TGTGCCAGCTCCCGGCGACTCGGGACGGAGCAGTTCTTC
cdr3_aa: CASSRRLGTEQFF

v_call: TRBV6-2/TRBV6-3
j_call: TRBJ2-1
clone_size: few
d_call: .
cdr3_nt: TGTGCCAGCAGTGCGGAAGGGGTTAGGGAGTTCTTC
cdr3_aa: CASSAEGVREFF

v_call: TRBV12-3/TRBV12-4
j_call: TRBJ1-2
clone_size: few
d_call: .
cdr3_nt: TGTGCCAGCAGATCCGGCCACGACTATGGCTACACCTTC
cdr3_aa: CASRSGHDYGYTF

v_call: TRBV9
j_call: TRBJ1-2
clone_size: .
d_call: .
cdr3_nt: TGTGCCAGCAGCGTGGGCCGGGACCTGCTTGGCTACACCTTC
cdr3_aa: CASSVGRDLLGYTF

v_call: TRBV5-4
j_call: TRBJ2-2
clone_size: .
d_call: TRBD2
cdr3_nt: TGTGCCAGCAGCTTGGCCGGACTAGCTCACACCGGGGAGCTGTTTTTT
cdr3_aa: CASSLAGLAHTGELFF